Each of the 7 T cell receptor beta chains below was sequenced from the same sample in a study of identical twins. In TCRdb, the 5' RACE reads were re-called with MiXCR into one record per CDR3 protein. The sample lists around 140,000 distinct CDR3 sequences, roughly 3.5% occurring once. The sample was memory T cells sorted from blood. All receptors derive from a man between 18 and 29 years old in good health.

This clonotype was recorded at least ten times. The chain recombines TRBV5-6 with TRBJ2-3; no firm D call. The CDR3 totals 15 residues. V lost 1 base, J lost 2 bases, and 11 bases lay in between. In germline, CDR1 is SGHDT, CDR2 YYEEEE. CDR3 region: CASSLIDRFTDTQYF. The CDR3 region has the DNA TGTGCCAGCAGCTTGATAGACCGATTCACAGATACGCAGTATTTT.

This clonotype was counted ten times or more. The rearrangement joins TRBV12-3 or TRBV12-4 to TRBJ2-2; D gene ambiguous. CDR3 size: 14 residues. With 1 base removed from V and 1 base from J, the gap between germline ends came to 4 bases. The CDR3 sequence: CASSLGMNTGELFF. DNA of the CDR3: TGTGCCAGCAGTTTAGGGATGAACACCGGGGAGCTGTTTTTT.

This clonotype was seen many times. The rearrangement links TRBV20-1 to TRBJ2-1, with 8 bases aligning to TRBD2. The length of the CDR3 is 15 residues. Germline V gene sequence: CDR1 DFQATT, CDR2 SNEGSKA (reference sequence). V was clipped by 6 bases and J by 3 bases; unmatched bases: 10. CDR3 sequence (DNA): TGCAGTGCCCTTCCCGGGACTAGACGCTACAATGAGCAGTTCTTC. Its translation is CSALPGTRRYNEQFF.

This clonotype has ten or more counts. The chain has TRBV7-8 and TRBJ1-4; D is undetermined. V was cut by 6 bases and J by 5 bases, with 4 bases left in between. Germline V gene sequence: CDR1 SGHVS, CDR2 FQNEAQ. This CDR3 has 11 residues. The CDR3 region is CASSWNEKLFF. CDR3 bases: TGTGCCAGCAGTTGGAATGAAAAACTGTTTTTT.

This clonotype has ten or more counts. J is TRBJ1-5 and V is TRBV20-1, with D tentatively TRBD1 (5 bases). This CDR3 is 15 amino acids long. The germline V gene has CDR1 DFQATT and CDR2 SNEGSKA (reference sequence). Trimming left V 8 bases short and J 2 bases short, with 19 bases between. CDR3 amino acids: CSSCWGGDCNQPQHF. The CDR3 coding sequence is TGCAGTTCTTGCTGGGGGGGGGACTGCAATCAGCCCCAGCATTTT.

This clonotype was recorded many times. The CDR3 is CASSFQVTDTQYF. The DNA for the CDR3 is TGTGCCAGCAGCTTCCAGGTCACAGATACGCAGTATTTT. V gene TRBV7-2 combines with J gene TRBJ2-3; no definite D call. Per germline, CDR1 SGHTA and CDR2 FQGNSA. V was shortened by 3 bases and J by 2 bases, with 6 bases between the two germline ends. CDR3 length equals 13 residues.

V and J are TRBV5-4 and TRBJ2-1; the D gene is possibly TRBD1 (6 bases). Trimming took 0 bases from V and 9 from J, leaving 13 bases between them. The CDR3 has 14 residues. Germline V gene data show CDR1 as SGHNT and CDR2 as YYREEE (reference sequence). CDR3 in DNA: TGTGCCAGCAGCTTGGCGGCTAAAGGGGGTGAGCAGTTCTTC. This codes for CASSLAAKGGEQFF.